This T cell receptor (beta chain) was identified in a study of blood T cell repertoires in COVID-19. Study-level information: Researchers got acute and convalescent COVID-19 samples from the United States, Italy and Spain. From T cells, B-cell-depleted T cells, or PBMCs came the material, which was cDNA or gDNA.

How the authors handled the data: Amplifying reference gene primers gave estimates of nucleated cell counts. Assay: immunoSEQ multiplex PCR; the TCRdb copy retains only in-frame clones and omits some. V and J calls and clone size come straight from that table; D and trimming were deduced from the DNA. Of nearly 200,000 clones in the sample, approximately 80% were seen once. This CDR3 region has 13 residues. Germline CDR1 and CDR2: MNHEY and SVGAGI. Trimming cost V 10 bases and J 7 bases; bases outside gene matches: 12. This TCR came from a man in his 60s with COVID-19, enrolled during active disease. This chain joins TRBV6-5 and TRBJ1-2, with TRBD1 matching 7 bases. The sample taken for sequencing was peripheral blood. Here the CDR3 reads CATGQVLTSGYTF. CDR3 DNA: TGTGCCACCGGACAGGTTCTAACTTCTGGCTACACCTTC.